This is a list of T cell receptor beta chains from one sample in a study of identical twins. MiXCR was run by TCRdb on the 5' RACE reads, yielding one entry per CDR3 protein. The sample lists some 1,700,000 distinct CDR3 sequences; under 35% were seen once. Material: cord blood. All receptors derive from a newborn girl in good health. Both conserved end residues are trimmed from each CDR3. Fields, in order: V gene, J gene, D gene, CDR3 protein. D genes are given only for firm matches.

v_call: TRBV5-1; j_call: TRBJ2-5; d_call: .; cdr3_aa: ASSLAGMSQETQY
v_call: TRBV10-3; j_call: TRBJ2-1; d_call: .; cdr3_aa: AISGTGLGASYNEQF
v_call: TRBV2; j_call: TRBJ2-7; d_call: .; cdr3_aa: ASSEVGPAIYEQY
v_call: TRBV6-1; j_call: TRBJ1-5; d_call: .; cdr3_aa: ASATGYRPQH
v_call: TRBV7-9; j_call: TRBJ1-1; d_call: .; cdr3_aa: ASSLCGTNTEAF
v_call: TRBV9; j_call: TRBJ2-3; d_call: .; cdr3_aa: ASSVGLAVPTDTQY
v_call: TRBV6-5; j_call: TRBJ2-1; d_call: .; cdr3_aa: ASQAGSGSLYNEQF
v_call: TRBV7-2; j_call: TRBJ2-7; d_call: .; cdr3_aa: ASSLAAGLYNEKY
v_call: TRBV29-1; j_call: TRBJ1-4; d_call: .; cdr3_aa: SVAQADNEKLF
v_call: TRBV15; j_call: TRBJ2-1; d_call: .; cdr3_aa: ATSISTYNEQF
v_call: TRBV24-1; j_call: TRBJ2-7; d_call: .; cdr3_aa: ATSDLMEGRRLPYEQY
v_call: TRBV20-1; j_call: TRBJ1-4; d_call: .; cdr3_aa: SAPPTGRGNEKLF
v_call: TRBV11-2; j_call: TRBJ2-3; d_call: .; cdr3_aa: ASSLGPSTPDTQY
v_call: TRBV24-1; j_call: TRBJ1-1; d_call: TRBD1; cdr3_aa: APRRGLWTEAF
v_call: TRBV5-1; j_call: TRBJ2-5; d_call: TRBD2; cdr3_aa: ASSLGAGYQETQY
v_call: TRBV7-2; j_call: TRBJ2-3; d_call: TRBD2; cdr3_aa: ASRLAGGPVAVTQY
v_call: TRBV7-2; j_call: TRBJ2-1; d_call: TRBD1; cdr3_aa: ASSSTQGANYNEQF
v_call: TRBV5-6; j_call: TRBJ1-2; d_call: TRBD1; cdr3_aa: ASTHQSDRVGYGYT
v_call: TRBV27; j_call: TRBJ2-3; d_call: .; cdr3_aa: ASSLWRGLFSDTQY
v_call: TRBV15; j_call: TRBJ2-1; d_call: TRBD1; cdr3_aa: ASSSLGGQGSYNEQF
v_call: TRBV14; j_call: TRBJ2-7; d_call: .; cdr3_aa: ASSQDLSQY
v_call: TRBV20-1; j_call: TRBJ2-1; d_call: TRBD2; cdr3_aa: SAALAASYNEQF
v_call: TRBV12-3/TRBV12-4; j_call: TRBJ2-1; d_call: TRBD2; cdr3_aa: ASTGLAGALNEQF
v_call: TRBV20-1; j_call: TRBJ2-1; d_call: TRBD2; cdr3_aa: SASGREVNEQF
v_call: TRBV20-1; j_call: TRBJ1-6; d_call: .; cdr3_aa: SFQLQAYNSPLH
v_call: TRBV6-2/TRBV6-3; j_call: TRBJ1-2; d_call: .; cdr3_aa: ASSYSWALRYGYT
v_call: TRBV29-1; j_call: TRBJ2-1; d_call: TRBD2; cdr3_aa: SVEFLGGSGPNEQF
v_call: TRBV5-1; j_call: TRBJ1-1; d_call: .; cdr3_aa: ASSSLGGARNTEAF
v_call: TRBV2; j_call: TRBJ2-1; d_call: TRBD1; cdr3_aa: ASRRTGGIREQF
v_call: TRBV2; j_call: TRBJ1-4; d_call: TRBD1; cdr3_aa: ASSPRQGPPEKLF
v_call: TRBV20-1; j_call: TRBJ2-1; d_call: TRBD2; cdr3_aa: SARVLAGWNNEQF
v_call: TRBV15; j_call: TRBJ2-3; d_call: .; cdr3_aa: ATSSRERTDTQY